This T cell receptor beta chain was captured in a study of cytomegalovirus exposure and HLA in healthy donors. The primer mix had 60 Vbeta and 13 Jbeta primers. Assay used: immunoSEQ multiplex PCR; TCRdb lists only in-frame clones, some missing. The sample carries around 100,000 clones, 75% to 85% recorded once. This sequence was found in a woman younger than 30 in good health and CMV-seropositive. The sample was PBMCs.

In DNA form, the CDR3 reads TGTGCTAGTGGTTTGGTAAGGGCGGGCAATGAGCAGTTCTTC. Translated, it gives CASGLVRAGNEQFF. V gene TRBV12-5 combines with J gene TRBJ2-1, with D perhaps TRBD2 (5 bases). This CDR3 has 14 residues. The V end was cut by 0 bases, the J end by 6 bases, with 9 bases between. Germline CDR1 is LGHNT and CDR2 is FRNRAP.